These 21 T cell receptor beta chains came from one sample sequenced in a study of control samples from healthy donors and cancer patients. Here immunoSEQ multiplex PCR was the method, and the copy in TCRdb shows in-frame clones only, minus some. The repertoire holds roughly 99,000 clones, with approximately 78% as singletons. Sequencing was performed on blood. These TCRs come from a man between 60 and 70 years old in good health.

This chain uses TRBV5-1 with TRBJ2-7; 9 bases agree with TRBD2. The V segment lost 4 bases and the J segment 2 bases; nucleotides outside the gene matches: 4. This CDR3 is 14 amino acids long. Germline assignment: CDR1 SGHRS and CDR2 YFSETQ. This CDR3 reads CASSGAGGAYEQYF. The CDR3 DNA reads TGCGCCAGCAGCGGCGCGGGGGGGGCCTACGAGCAGTACTTC.

V gene TRBV9 combines with J gene TRBJ1-1; TRBD1 matches at 9 bases. The CDR3 has 15 amino acids. Germline lookup yields CDR1 SGDLS and CDR2 YYNGEE. V was pared by 3 bases and J by 3 bases, with 6 bases of the junction left unmatched. In DNA, the CDR3 is TGTGCCAGCAGCGAAACCGGGACAGGGTACACTGAAGCTTTCTTT. This encodes CASSETGTGYTEAFF.

This chain connects TRBV30 to TRBJ1-1; TRBD1 might be the D (5 bases). Between the trimmed V and J ends, which lost 3 bases and 3 bases, there was a span of 11 bases. The CDR3 totals 13 residues. Germline V CDR1 and CDR2: GTSNPN, SVGIG (reference sequence). The CDR3 DNA sequence: TGTGCCTGGAGCGGGGGGAGAGACACTGAAGCTTTCTTT. It yields the protein CAWSGGRDTEAFF.

CDR3 in amino acids: CASSQDSERSYEQYF. The CDR3 DNA reads as TGTGCCAGCAGCCAGGACAGCGAAAGATCCTACGAGCAGTACTTC. The chain employs TRBV14 and TRBJ2-7, with a weak D call TRBD1 (6 bases). Germline V lookup: CDR1 SGHDN, CDR2 FVKESK. V lost 3 bases, J lost 1 base, and 13 bases lay in between. This CDR3 region has 15 residues.

This chain connects TRBV5-1 to TRBJ2-1, with 10 bases that match TRBD2. The CDR3 runs 16 residues. The germline V gene encodes CDR1 SGHRS and CDR2 YFSETQ. V lost 3 bases and J lost 2; bases outside the gene matches: 5. CDR3 protein: CASSSSSGSPYNEQFF. CDR3 nucleotides: TGCGCCAGCAGCTCATCTAGCGGGAGTCCCTACAATGAGCAGTTCTTC.

J is TRBJ2-2 and V is TRBV12-5, with D perhaps TRBD1 or TRBD2 (5 bases each). Trimming pared 6 bases from V and 0 bases from J, leaving 17 bases between. Germline loops: CDR1 LGHNT, CDR2 FRNRAP. The CDR3 length is 17 residues. The CDR3, as DNA: TGTGCTAGTGGATCATCCGGGACCTTCGCGAACACCGGGGAGCTGTTTTTT. It is translated as CASGSSGTFANTGELFF.

The chain has TRBV19 and TRBJ2-1, with 8 nucleotides matching TRBD2. The CDR3 loop spans 16 amino acids. The V and J ends lost 2 bases and 1 base, in that order; junction bases with no gene match: 4. Germline CDR1 reads LNHDA; CDR2 reads SQIVND (reference sequence). The CDR3 nucleotides read TGTGCCAGTAGTATAAGCGGGAGAAGTTCCTACAATGAGCAGTTCTTC. This encodes CASSISGRSSYNEQFF. Looking up the rest from reference TRBV19 and TRBJ2-1 gives the full variable domain: DGGITQSPKYLFRKEGQNVTLSCEQNLNHDAMYWYRQDPGQGLRLIYYSQIVNDFQKGDIAEGYSVSREKKESFPLTVTSAQKNPTAFYLCASSISGRSSYNEQFFGPGTRLTVL.

The chain joins TRBV24-1 to TRBJ2-1; 8 nucleotides align to TRBD1. V lost 3 bases and J lost 6; bases outside the gene matches: 9. This CDR3 contains 16 residues. From germline, CDR1 is KGHDR and CDR2 SFDVKD. CDR3 in amino acids: CATSDPGQGFANEQFF. The CDR3 bases are TGTGCCACCAGTGATCCAGGACAGGGCTTCGCCAATGAGCAGTTCTTC.

The chain combines TRBV2 with TRBJ2-3; TRBD2 aligns across 9 bases. This CDR3 spans 15 amino acids. Germline V gene data show CDR1 as SNHLY and CDR2 as FYNNEI. V was pared by 4 bases and J by 4 bases, with 6 bases of the junction left unmatched. The CDR3: CASSVLAGGPDTQYF. The DNA of the CDR3 is TGTGCCAGCAGTGTCTTGGCGGGGGGGCCAGATACGCAGTATTTT.

Concerning this clone: This sample includes further DNA sequences coding for the same CDR3. The gene calls are TRBV19 and TRBJ1-5, with 8 bases lining up with TRBD1. This CDR3 contains 15 residues. Germline CDR1 reads LNHDA; CDR2 reads SQIVND (reference sequence). J was trimmed by 4 bases and V by 6 bases; bases with no gene match: 8. In DNA form, the CDR3 reads TGTGCCAGTAGCCGCGGGACAGGTGAAAATCAGCCCCAGCATTTT. Protein product: CASSRGTGENQPQHF. Filled out from reference TRBV19 and TRBJ1-5, the complete variable domain reads DGGITQSPKYLFRKEGQNVTLSCEQNLNHDAMYWYRQDPGQGLRLIYYSQIVNDFQKGDIAEGYSVSREKKESFPLTVTSAQKNPTAFYLCASSRGTGENQPQHFGDGTRLSIL.

The CDR3 protein is CASSRSHQGINRGDTEAFF. CDR3 DNA sequence: TGCGCCAGCAGCCGCTCCCACCAAGGGATTAACAGGGGCGACACTGAAGCTTTCTTT. The chain recombines TRBV4-1 with TRBJ1-1; 7 bases fit TRBD1. V trimming: 4 bases; J trimming: 3 bases; junction bases outside the gene matches: 20. This CDR3 is built from 19 residues. Germline V gene data show CDR1 as MGHRA and CDR2 as YSYEKL.

This rearrangement joins TRBV11-2 to TRBJ2-7; 7 positions agree with TRBD2. Germline V lookup: CDR1 SGHAT, CDR2 FQNNGV. The CDR3 totals 17 residues. V shed 7 bases, J shed 3 bases, and the junction held 18 bases outside the gene matches. Here the CDR3 DNA reads TGTGCCAGCAACCCCTGTAAGCTACTAGCGCGTGGCTACGAGCAGTACTTC. Translation gives CASNPCKLLARGYEQYF.

The J gene is TRBJ1-4, the V gene TRBV7-8; the match to TRBD1 covers 9 bases. V lost 5 bases and J lost 4; bases outside the gene matches: 5. The CDR3 extends over 15 amino acids. Germline CDR1 reads SGHVS; CDR2 reads FQNEAQ. DNA for the CDR3: TGTGCCAGCAGCGCGGGGACAGGGATTAATGAAAAACTGTTTTTT. Translated: CASSAGTGINEKLFF.

This chain connects TRBV19 to TRBJ1-5, with D unresolved. Per the germline V gene, CDR1 is LNHDA and CDR2 is SQIVND (reference sequence). The CDR3 is 16 residues long. Trimming pared 4 bases from V and 2 bases from J, leaving 15 bases between. Here the CDR3 DNA reads TGTGCCAGTAGTAAATTAGTGGGCTTGGGCAATCAGCCCCAGCATTTT. It yields the protein CASSKLVGLGNQPQHF.

CDR3 residues: CAWSGRGHPYEQYF. The CDR3 DNA reads as TGTGCCTGGAGTGGTCGCGGGCATCCTTACGAGCAGTACTTC. The J gene is TRBJ2-7, the V gene TRBV30; possibly TRBD2 for D (5 bases). Germline V gene lookup returns CDR1 GTSNPN and CDR2 SVGIG (reference sequence). V shed 1 base and J shed 4 bases, with 14 bases lying between them. CDR3 length: 14 residues.

The J gene is TRBJ2-3, the V gene TRBV28; 11 nucleotides match TRBD2. V trimming: 5 bases; J trimming: 3 bases; junction bases outside the gene matches: 10. Germline CDR1 is MDHEN and CDR2 is SYDVKM. The CDR3 is 17 amino acids. For the CDR3, the DNA is TGTGCCAGCAGTCTTATCACCGGGACTAGCGGTACAGATACGCAGTATTTT. As protein: CASSLITGTSGTDTQYF. The variable domain in full, with the rest retrieved from reference TRBV28 and TRBJ2-3, is DVKVTQSSRYLVKRTGEKVFLECVQDMDHENMFWYRQDPGLGLRLIYFSYDVKMKEKGDIPEGYSVSREKKERFSLILESASTNQTSMYLCASSLITGTSGTDTQYFGPGTRLTVL.

CDR3 DNA sequence: TGCGCCAGCAGCCCGTACCTTAGCGGGAGAAACAATGAGCAGTTCTTC. This sequence encodes CASSPYLSGRNNEQFF. The V and J genes are TRBV5-1 and TRBJ2-1, with 9 bases matching TRBD2. This CDR3 is 16 amino acids long. The germline gives CDR1 SGHRS, CDR2 YFSETQ. Trimming cost V 4 bases and J 5 bases; bases outside gene matches: 10.

This rearrangement joins TRBV7-9 to TRBJ2-7; 10 bases map to TRBD1. Germline-derived CDR1 and CDR2 are SEHNR and FQNEAQ (reference sequence). CDR3 size: 15 residues. The V and J ends lost 5 bases and 6 bases, in that order; junction bases with no gene match: 10. The CDR3 loop reads CASSDAGTGVGEQYF. The CDR3 nucleotides read TGTGCCAGCAGCGACGCCGGGACAGGGGTGGGCGAGCAGTACTTC.

The chain uses TRBV27 and TRBJ1-6; the D gene is possibly TRBD1 (6 bases). This CDR3 comprises 15 residues. The germline gives CDR1 MNHEY, CDR2 SMNVEV (reference sequence). Trimming removed 5 bases from V and 9 bases from J, with 17 bases in between. CDR3 sequence: CASSLQGTWSSPLHF. For the CDR3, the DNA is TGTGCCAGCAGTCTACAGGGAACCTGGAGTTCACCCCTCCACTTT.

The chain combines TRBV29-1 with TRBJ1-2; the D is unclear. Per germline, CDR1 SQVTM and CDR2 ANQGSEA. This CDR3 is 12 amino acids long. Trimming shortened V by 4 bases and J by 3 bases, and 9 bases separated the two germline ends. CDR3 nucleotides: TGCAGCGTTGCATGGGCGGACTATGGCTACACCTTC. Its translation: CSVAWADYGYTF.

This sequence joins TRBV28 and TRBJ1-5; the match to TRBD1 covers 8 bases. The CDR3 has 15 residues. Per the germline V gene, CDR1 is MDHEN and CDR2 is SYDVKM. The V segment lost 7 bases and the J segment 7 bases; nucleotides outside the gene matches: 12. The CDR3 DNA sequence: TGTGCCAGCACCGTACCTTACAGGGGGAAACAGCCCCAGCATTTT. It yields the protein CASTVPYRGKQPQHF.